These 25 T cell receptor beta chains were all obtained from the same sample, sequenced in a study of T cell repertoires in cytomegalovirus infection. TCRdb redid the calling of the reads with MiXCR, one entry per CDR3 protein. In the table there are roughly 700,000 distinct CDR3 sequences, 33% of which are singletons. No antigen is known for these receptors. Here the sequenced sample was cultured PBMCs, taken from culture after CMV antigen stimulation. These receptors came from a human donor in good health (CMV status not recorded). Some clones in this sample may be carry-over from other donors' samples.

This clonotype was seen a handful of times. The genes are TRBV7-8 and TRBJ2-2, with D possibly TRBD2 on 6 matching bases. CDR1 and CDR2 from the germline V gene are SGHVS and FQNEAQ. Between the trimmed V and J ends, which lost 0 bases and 6 bases, there was a span of 20 bases. The CDR3 length is 18 residues. Written as DNA, the CDR3 is TGTGCCAGCAGCTTAGCGATAACTAGCCCAGGTTACGCCGGGGAGCTGTTTTTT. Its protein is CASSLAITSPGYAGELFF. Variable domain in full (rest from reference TRBV7-8 and TRBJ2-2): GAGVSQSPRYKVAKRGQDVALRCDPISGHVSLFWYQQALGQGPEFLTYFQNEAQLDKSGLPSDRFFAERPEGSVSTLKIQRTQQEDSAVYLCASSLAITSPGYAGELFFGEGSRLTVL.

The sample holds many counts of this clonotype. V and J are TRBV7-2 and TRBJ1-2; no firm D call. The CDR3 runs 13 residues. Trimming removed 3 bases from V and 3 bases from J, with 8 bases in between. CDR1 is SGHTA, CDR2 FQGNSA, per germline. DNA of the CDR3: TGTGCCAGCAGCTTGGGCGGAGACTATGGCTACACCTTC. This translates into CASSLGGDYGYTF.

Only a few counts were recorded for this clonotype. The V call is TRBV4-2, the J call TRBJ2-1; weak D call: TRBD2 (6 bases). The CDR3 totals 14 residues. Germline V gene data show CDR1 as LGHNA and CDR2 as YNFKEQ. Trimming pared 0 bases from V and 8 bases from J, leaving 11 bases between. In DNA form, the CDR3 reads TGTGCCAGCAGCCAAGACGGGGGAGCGGATGAGCAGTTCTTC. It yields the protein CASSQDGGADEQFF.

The chain has TRBV7-9 and TRBJ1-1, with no clear D. The germline V and J ends were trimmed by 2 bases and 5 bases, with 12 bases remaining between them. The CDR3 is 14 amino acids. Germline loops: CDR1 SEHNR, CDR2 FQNEAQ (reference sequence). DNA for the CDR3: TGTGCCAGCAGCTTACAGGACGTACGTACTGAAGCTTTCTTT. Residues: CASSLQDVRTEAFF.

The sample holds a few counts of this clonotype. The chain recombines TRBV7-2 with TRBJ1-1; D perhaps matches TRBD1 (5 bases). In germline, CDR1 is SGHTA, CDR2 FQGNSA. V shed 2 bases and J shed 0 bases, with 10 bases lying between them. The CDR3 runs 15 residues. CDR3 in amino acids: CASSLSGALNTEAFF. The CDR3 DNA reads as TGTGCCAGCAGCTTAAGCGGGGCCTTGAACACTGAAGCTTTCTTT.

At least ten counts were recorded for this clonotype. The V call is TRBV7-2, the J call TRBJ1-5; D possibly corresponds to TRBD1 (5 bases). Trimming cost V 3 bases and J 2 bases, with 5 bases left between them. The CDR3 extends over 13 amino acids. Germline CDR1 reads SGHTA; CDR2 reads FQGNSA. The CDR3 is CASSFRGNQPQHF. CDR3 sequence (DNA): TGTGCCAGCAGCTTCAGGGGCAATCAGCCCCAGCATTTT.

About this clonotype itself: This may be a read error, as it is one base from a much larger clone. The chain carries TRBV7-2 and TRBJ2-3, with 10 bases fitting TRBD2. Looked up from germline, CDR1 is SGHTA and CDR2 is FQGNSA. The length of the CDR3 is 16 residues. CDR3: CASSTSGGVSRYTQCF. The CDR3 nucleotides read TGTGCCAGCAGCACAAGCGGGGGGGTATCTAGATATACGCAGTGTTTT.

V and J are TRBV6-1 and TRBJ2-1; D remains ambiguous. The CDR3 has 12 amino acids. Between the trimmed V and J ends, which lost 5 bases and 9 bases, there was a span of 11 bases. Per the germline V gene, CDR1 is MNHNS and CDR2 is SASEGT. CDR3 in DNA: TGTGCCAGCAGTCAGAGTCAGGTTGAGCAGTTCTTC. As protein: CASSQSQVEQFF.

Only a few counts were recorded for this clonotype. The chain recombines TRBV20-1 with TRBJ2-7; D uncertain. The CDR3 is made up of 13 amino acids. Germline CDR1 and CDR2: DFQATT and SNEGSKA (reference sequence). Trimming cost V 1 base and J 1 base, with 8 bases left between them. The CDR3 reads CSARARPSYEQYF. The CDR3 DNA reads as TGCAGTGCTAGAGCCAGGCCATCCTACGAGCAGTACTTC.

This clonotype has only one observation. This chain links TRBV20-1 with TRBJ2-1, with TRBD2 matching 12 bases. The junction had 15 bases not matched to a gene; V was cut back by 6 bases and J by 6 bases. The V gene's germline CDR1 is DFQATT and CDR2 SNEGSKA (reference sequence). This CDR3 region has 17 residues. The CDR3 sequence is CSAKPTSGRWGGNEQFF. CDR3 DNA: TGCAGTGCAAAACCTACTAGCGGGAGGTGGGGGGGCAATGAGCAGTTCTTC.

This clonotype was counted only a few times. This chain joins TRBV27 and TRBJ2-5; TRBD1 agrees at 9 bases. V dropped 5 bases and J dropped 7; count of bases not matched to a gene: 8. CDR1 is MNHEY and CDR2 is SMNVEV in the germline V gene (reference sequence). The CDR3 extends over 14 amino acids. The CDR3 loop is CASSLTTGGVTQYF. The CDR3 nucleotides read TGTGCCAGCAGTCTCACGACAGGGGGGGTGACCCAGTACTTC.

This clonotype was found many times. J is TRBJ2-7 and V is TRBV7-2; D tentatively reads TRBD1 or TRBD2 (6 bases each). The V and J ends lost 2 bases and 0 bases respectively, with 17 bases between them. Germline V gene lookup returns CDR1 SGHTA and CDR2 FQGNSA. This CDR3 has 17 amino acids. As DNA, the CDR3 is TGTGCCAGCAGCTTAAGGGGGGTAGCGGAATCCTCCTACGAGCAGTACTTC. It yields the protein CASSLRGVAESSYEQYF.

This clonotype was detected a few times. This chain uses TRBV7-2 with TRBJ2-3; D possibly corresponds to TRBD2 (5 bases). The germline gives CDR1 SGHTA, CDR2 FQGNSA. The CDR3 covers 16 residues. V was trimmed by 1 base and J by 6 bases, leaving 17 bases between them. The CDR3 sequence: CASSLVGVRGSDTQYF. In nucleotides, the CDR3 is TGTGCCAGCAGCTTAGTCGGGGTACGGGGTTCCGATACGCAGTATTTT.

J is TRBJ2-2 and V is TRBV5-4; 13 bases map to TRBD2. Unmatched junction bases numbered 10, after V lost 4 bases and J lost 7 bases. The CDR3 has 17 amino acids. Germline assignment: CDR1 SGHNT and CDR2 YYREEE (reference sequence). DNA of the CDR3: TGTGCCAGCAGCCGAGAACTAGCGGGGGGGCCCGGCGGGGAGCTGTTTTTT. It codes for CASSRELAGGPGGELFF.

J is TRBJ2-5 and V is TRBV7-9; possibly TRBD2 for D (5 bases). With 5 bases removed from V and 1 base from J, the gap between germline ends came to 14 bases. Germline V gene sequence: CDR1 SEHNR, CDR2 FQNEAQ (reference sequence). The CDR3 totals 15 residues. CDR3 in amino acids: CASSKDTSPQETQYF. CDR3 bases: TGTGCCAGCAGCAAGGATACTAGTCCCCAAGAGACCCAGTACTTC.

This clonotype was picked up a small number of times. This chain uses TRBV19 with TRBJ1-1; D ambiguous. V was cut by 0 bases and J by 6 bases, with 20 bases left in between. From germline, CDR1 is LNHDA and CDR2 SQIVND (reference sequence). This CDR3 comprises 17 residues. This chain's CDR3 is CASSIDLSGSRRAEAFF. DNA for the CDR3: TGTGCCAGTAGTATAGATCTATCTGGCTCCAGAAGGGCTGAAGCTTTCTTT. Variable domain in full (rest from reference TRBV19 and TRBJ1-1): DGGITQSPKYLFRKEGQNVTLSCEQNLNHDAMYWYRQDPGQGLRLIYYSQIVNDFQKGDIAEGYSVSREKKESFPLTVTSAQKNPTAFYLCASSIDLSGSRRAEAFFGQGTRLTVV.

The V call is TRBV28, the J call TRBJ1-4; D gene unclear. CDR1 and CDR2 (germline): MDHEN, SYDVKM. This CDR3 is built from 14 residues. V gave up 4 bases and J gave up 7 bases, with 13 bases separating them. The DNA of the CDR3 is TGTGCCAGCAGTTATGGCCTAGCGAGTGAAAAACTGTTTTTT. Protein: CASSYGLASEKLFF. Based on the CDR3 plus reference TRBV28 and TRBJ1-4, the full variable domain is DVKVTQSSRYLVKRTGEKVFLECVQDMDHENMFWYRQDPGLGLRLIYFSYDVKMKEKGDIPEGYSVSREKKERFSLILESASTNQTSMYLCASSYGLASEKLFFGSGTQLSVL.

This clonotype was recorded many times. The rearrangement uses TRBV12-3 or TRBV12-4 and TRBJ2-2, with 7 bases fitting TRBD1. The CDR3 totals 13 residues. The ends lost 2 bases at V and 7 bases at J; junction bases unmatched: 1. CDR3 sequence: CASSLRDSGELFF. DNA for the CDR3: TGTGCCAGCAGTTTAAGGGACAGCGGGGAGCTGTTTTTT.

This chain uses TRBV5-4 with TRBJ2-1, with 9 bases fitting TRBD1. V trimming: 3 bases; J trimming: 2 bases; junction bases outside the gene matches: 3. The CDR3 totals 15 residues. CDR1 and CDR2 (germline): SGHNT, YYREEE (reference sequence). This CDR3 reads CASSSRTGAYNEQFF. CDR3 sequence (DNA): TGTGCCAGCAGCTCACGGACAGGGGCCTACAATGAGCAGTTCTTC.

The chain couples TRBV27 to TRBJ2-1; D possibly matches TRBD1 or TRBD2 (5 bases each). The germline CDR1 and CDR2 sequences are MNHEY and SMNVEV (reference sequence). The CDR3 spans 14 residues. Trimming removed 4 bases from V and 8 bases from J, with 15 bases in between. CDR3 sequence: CASSSGTLGDEQFF. CDR3 bases: TGTGCCAGCAGTTCCGGGACGCTGGGGGATGAGCAGTTCTTC.

This clonotype was seen a handful of times. This rearrangement joins TRBV5-1 to TRBJ2-2; 7 bases line up with TRBD1. CDR1 SGHRS and CDR2 YFSETQ come from the germline V gene. The junction had 4 bases not matched to a gene; V was cut back by 4 bases and J by 1 base. This CDR3 comprises 15 residues. The CDR3 DNA reads TGCGCCAGCAGCACGACAGGGTTGAACACCGGGGAGCTGTTTTTT. Its protein is CASSTTGLNTGELFF.

The chain links TRBV20-1 to TRBJ1-1, with D perhaps matching TRBD1 (6 bases). This CDR3 has 14 residues. V was clipped by 0 bases and J by 3 bases, with 11 bases between them. Germline CDR1 DFQATT, CDR2 SNEGSKA (reference sequence). The CDR3 sequence is CSARDRTGHTEAFF. The CDR3 coding sequence is TGCAGTGCTAGAGATCGCACAGGGCACACTGAAGCTTTCTTT.

The chain is built from TRBV27 and TRBJ2-2; 11 bases map to TRBD2. Germline-derived CDR1 and CDR2 are MNHEY and SMNVEV (reference sequence). Germline trimming cut 5 bases from V and 4 bases from J; bases unmatched to any gene: 6. The CDR3 sequence is 16 residues long. The CDR3 coding sequence is TGTGCCAGCAGTCACCGGACTAGCGGGCTCACCGGGGAGCTGTTTTTT. Residues: CASSHRTSGLTGELFF.

The CDR3, as DNA: TGTGCTAGTGTTCCGACTAGCGGGTCTTACGAGCAGTACTTC. Protein product: CASVPTSGSYEQYF. This chain joins TRBV12-5 and TRBJ2-7; 10 bases are a match to TRBD2. Trimming took 7 bases from V and 4 from J; bases not matched to a gene: 7. The germline V gene has CDR1 LGHNT and CDR2 FRNRAP. This CDR3 is built from 14 residues. Filled out from reference TRBV12-5 and TRBJ2-7, the complete variable domain reads DARVTQTPRHKVTEMGQEVTMRCQPILGHNTVFWYRQTMMQGLELLAYFRNRAPLDDSGMPKDRFSAEMPDATLATLKIQPSEPRDSAVYFCASVPTSGSYEQYFGPGTRLTVT.

The chain recombines TRBV10-2 with TRBJ2-3; D might be TRBD1 (5 bases). V lost 6 bases and J 2 bases, leaving 9 bases between the germline ends. Per germline, CDR1 WSHSY and CDR2 SAAADI. The CDR3 runs 13 residues. CDR3 nucleotide sequence: TGCGCCAGCAGCGGCAGGGACACAGATACGCAGTATTTT. Its protein is CASSGRDTDTQYF.